This passage covers 28 T cell receptor beta chains from one sample sequenced in a study of cytomegalovirus exposure and HLA in healthy donors. The study ran its PCR with 60 Vbeta and 13 Jbeta primers. Repertoires were generated with immunoSEQ multiplex PCR, while TCRdb's copy carries only in-frame clones and drops some. The table has roughly 130,000 clones, roughly 79% seen once. Input material: PBMCs. Every receptor here comes from a woman between 50 and 59 years old in good health and CMV-seronegative.

The chain joins TRBV4-1 to TRBJ1-2; D not certain. Germline-derived CDR1 and CDR2 are MGHRA and YSYEKL. Between the trimmed V and J ends, which lost 6 bases and 2 bases, there was a span of 7 bases. The CDR3 runs to 12 residues. The CDR3 region is CASSWQNYGYTF. CDR3 nucleotides: TGCGCCAGCAGTTGGCAGAACTATGGCTACACCTTC.

The chain employs TRBV2 and TRBJ1-2; D perhaps matches TRBD1 (6 bases). Trimming stripped 3 bases from V and 1 base from J, with 18 bases between. CDR3 size: 17 residues. The germline V gene has CDR1 SNHLY and CDR2 FYNNEI. The CDR3 spells CASSDQLQGSLNYGYTF. In DNA form, the CDR3 reads TGTGCCAGCAGTGACCAGCTGCAGGGGTCCCTTAACTATGGCTACACCTTC.

J is TRBJ2-2 and V is TRBV28; D not resolved. Germline CDR1 reads MDHEN; CDR2 reads SYDVKM. CDR3 length: 13 amino acids. Trimming took 4 bases from V and 6 from J, leaving 9 bases between them. Written as DNA, the CDR3 is TGTGCCAGCAGTTCCCCGGGTGCCGGGGAGCTGTTTTTT. It encodes CASSSPGAGELFF.

This clone has a single count. The V and J genes are TRBV7-8 and TRBJ2-3, with D perhaps matching TRBD1 (5 bases). V shed 5 bases and J shed 3 bases, with 12 bases lying between them. Germline CDR1 SGHVS, CDR2 FQNEAQ. The CDR3 covers 14 residues. The CDR3, as DNA: TGTGCCAGCAGCCCAATAGGGGTGACAGATACGCAGTATTTT. This gives the protein CASSPIGVTDTQYF. Looking up the rest from reference TRBV7-8 and TRBJ2-3 gives the full variable domain: GAGVSQSPRYKVAKRGQDVALRCDPISGHVSLFWYQQALGQGPEFLTYFQNEAQLDKSGLPSDRFFAERPEGSVSTLKIQRTQQEDSAVYLCASSPIGVTDTQYFGPGTRLTVL.

The chain combines TRBV6-1 with TRBJ2-1, with D uncertain. Trimming shortened V by 1 base and J by 7 bases, and 8 bases separated the two germline ends. Germline V CDR1 and CDR2: MNHNS, SASEGT. The length of the CDR3 is 13 residues. CDR3 nucleotide sequence: TGTGCCAGCAGTGAAGTGTTCTTGAATGAGCAGTTCTTC. It encodes CASSEVFLNEQFF.

The chain combines TRBV19 with TRBJ2-1, with 15 bases fitting TRBD2. Germline V CDR1 and CDR2: LNHDA, SQIVND (reference sequence). V was pared by 2 bases and J by 4 bases, with 9 bases of the junction left unmatched. The CDR3 has 19 residues. In nucleotides, the CDR3 is TGTGCCAGTAGTATACCCCTCGGACTAGCGGGAGGGCGGTACAATGAGCAGTTCTTC. It specifies CASSIPLGLAGGRYNEQFF.

J is TRBJ2-7 and V is TRBV29-1; 9 bases are shared with TRBD1. The CDR3 has 13 amino acids. The germline gives CDR1 SQVTM, CDR2 ANQGSEA. J was trimmed by 3 bases and V by 7 bases; bases with no gene match: 7. The CDR3 loop is CSAGKGQGYEQYF. The DNA of the CDR3 is TGCAGCGCCGGAAAGGGACAGGGCTACGAGCAGTACTTC.

The rearrangement links TRBV7-6 to TRBJ2-5; 10 nucleotides align to TRBD2. Germline loops: CDR1 SGHVS, CDR2 FNYEAQ. The CDR3 contains 16 residues. Germline trimming cut 1 base from V and 4 bases from J; bases unmatched to any gene: 6. The CDR3 loop reads CASSLGVAGGAETQYF. The CDR3 nucleotides are TGTGCCAGCAGCTTAGGAGTAGCGGGAGGAGCAGAGACCCAGTACTTC. Looking up the rest from reference TRBV7-6 and TRBJ2-5 gives the full variable domain: GAGVSQSPRYKVTKRGQDVALRCDPISGHVSLYWYRQALGQGPEFLTYFNYEAQQDKSGLPNDRFSAERPEGSISTLTIQRTEQRDSAMYRCASSLGVAGGAETQYFGPGTRLLVL.

The V gene is TRBV18, the J gene TRBJ2-2, with 10 bases lining up with TRBD2. Germline V lookup: CDR1 KGHSH, CDR2 LQKENI. With 2 bases clipped from V and 5 bases from J, the junction kept 11 bases outside the gene matches. This CDR3 has 18 amino acids. In nucleotides, the CDR3 is TGTGCCAGCTCACCAGCTCCTAGCGGGAGCGCATGGACCGGGGAGCTGTTTTTT. As protein: CASSPAPSGSAWTGELFF.

This chain connects TRBV19 to TRBJ2-4, with a possible D match to TRBD2 (6 bases). V lost 2 bases and J 10 bases, leaving 12 bases between the germline ends. Germline CDR1 reads LNHDA; CDR2 reads SQIVND (reference sequence). The CDR3 runs to 13 residues. CDR3 amino acids: CASSIRSGEIQYF. DNA of the CDR3: TGTGCCAGTAGTATAAGGTCGGGGGAAATTCAGTACTTC. Full variable domain (missing parts from reference TRBV19 and TRBJ2-4): DGGITQSPKYLFRKEGQNVTLSCEQNLNHDAMYWYRQDPGQGLRLIYYSQIVNDFQKGDIAEGYSVSREKKESFPLTVTSAQKNPTAFYLCASSIRSGEIQYFGAGTRLSVL.

The chain carries TRBV5-1 and TRBJ2-1; D is unclear. Germline V gene data show CDR1 as SGHRS and CDR2 as YFSETQ. The CDR3 is 12 residues long. V dropped 0 bases and J dropped 7 bases, with 5 bases sitting between them. The CDR3 is CASSLAQNEQFF. In DNA, the CDR3 is TGCGCCAGCAGCTTGGCTCAGAATGAGCAGTTCTTC.

The gene calls are TRBV7-2 and TRBJ1-1; unclear D gene. The CDR3 is 13 residues long. Per the germline V gene, CDR1 is SGHTA and CDR2 is FQGNSA. Trimming removed 7 bases from V and 10 bases from J, with 19 bases in between. For the CDR3, the DNA is TGTGCCAGCAACAAGTTAACCGGGGAGGGAGCTTTCTTT. This codes for CASNKLTGEGAFF.

V usage is TRBV7-9 and J usage is TRBJ2-7; D unclear. V shed 5 bases and J shed 6 bases, with 14 bases lying between them. The CDR3 sequence is 13 residues long. CDR1 is SEHNR and CDR2 is FQNEAQ in the germline V gene (reference sequence). The CDR3 nucleotides are TGTGCCAGCAGCCCCCCGCCTCGGTCCGAGCAGTACTTC. Translating gives CASSPPPRSEQYF. The full variable domain, rest sourced from reference TRBV7-9 and TRBJ2-7, is DTGVSQNPRHKITKRGQNVTFRCDPISEHNRLYWYRQTLGQGPEFLTYFQNEAQLEKSRLLSDRFSAERPKGSFSTLEIQRTEQGDSAMYLCASSPPPRSEQYFGPGTRLTVT.

This sequence joins TRBV11-2 and TRBJ1-1; 7 bases map to TRBD1. Germline values: CDR1 SGHAT, CDR2 FQNNGV. The CDR3 has 13 amino acids. The V and J ends lost 3 bases and 4 bases, in that order; junction bases with no gene match: 2. The CDR3 region is CASSFNRGTEAFF. The DNA of the CDR3 is TGTGCCAGCAGCTTTAACAGGGGCACTGAAGCTTTCTTT.

With regard to this clone: Mismatch with germline at one junction end may stem from a read error. The chain couples TRBV11-3 to TRBJ1-2, with a possible D match to TRBD1 (6 bases). CDR1 and CDR2 (germline): SGHNT, YENEEA. The CDR3 loop spans 13 amino acids. The CDR3 nucleotides read TGTGCCAGCAGCCAGAGGGGGACGGGAGGCTACCCCTTC. Translated: CASSQRGTGGYPF. The full variable domain, rest sourced from reference TRBV11-3 and TRBJ1-2, is EAGVVQSPRYKIIEKKQPVAFWCNPISGHNTLYWYLQNLGQGPELLIRYENEEAVDDSQLPKDRFSAERLKGVDSTLKIQPAELGDSAVYLCASSQRGTGGYPFGSGTRLTVV.

This clone was seen only a few times. The sample contains more than one DNA sequence encoding this CDR3. The rearrangement links TRBV7-9 to TRBJ1-1; no firm D call. The CDR3 is 14 residues long. With 1 base removed from V and 0 bases from J, the gap between germline ends came to 6 bases. Germline V gene sequence: CDR1 SEHNR, CDR2 FQNEAQ (reference sequence). CDR3 in amino acids: CASSLVQVNTEAFF. The CDR3 DNA is TGTGCCAGCAGCTTAGTCCAGGTGAACACTGAAGCTTTCTTT.

The chain employs TRBV9 and TRBJ2-2; tentative D call: TRBD2 (5 bases). V was trimmed by 3 bases and J by 0 bases, leaving 18 bases between them. Germline V gene data show CDR1 as SGDLS and CDR2 as YYNGEE. This CDR3 contains 18 residues. DNA for the CDR3: TGTGCCAGCAGCGGACGCTTGGTAACTAGGGCGAACACCGGGGAGCTGTTTTTT. Translated: CASSGRLVTRANTGELFF.

This clone was counted between two and nine times. Written as DNA, the CDR3 is TGCGCCAGCAGCCAAGATCCCGACATGGGGGCAGGTGGCTACACCTTC. This gives the protein CASSQDPDMGAGGYTF. The chain recombines TRBV4-3 with TRBJ1-2; maybe TRBD1 (6 bases). The germline gives CDR1 LGHNA, CDR2 YSLEER. Trimming pared 0 bases from V and 7 bases from J, leaving 18 bases between. The CDR3 spans 16 residues.

This clone came up a few times. This chain uses TRBV5-1 with TRBJ1-1; 9 nucleotides line up with TRBD1. Germline CDR1 SGHRS, CDR2 YFSETQ. J was trimmed by 4 bases and V by 0 bases; bases with no gene match: 7. The CDR3 has 16 amino acids. The CDR3 sequence: CASSLGQGGRGTEAFF. CDR3 nucleotide sequence: TGCGCCAGCAGCTTGGGACAGGGGGGTCGGGGCACTGAAGCTTTCTTT.

V is TRBV2 and J is TRBJ1-4, with D possibly matching TRBD1 (5 bases). Germline CDR1 SNHLY, CDR2 FYNNEI. The CDR3 sequence is 16 residues long. Between the trimmed V and J ends, which lost 4 bases and 0 bases, there was a span of 12 bases. CDR3 sequence: CASSVYGGATNEKLFF. CDR3 coding DNA: TGTGCCAGCAGTGTGTACGGGGGGGCAACTAATGAAAAACTGTTTTTT. The variable domain in full, completed from reference TRBV2 and TRBJ1-4, reads EPEVTQTPSHQVTQMGQEVILRCVPISNHLYFYWYRQILGQKVEFLVSFYNNEISEKSEIFDDQFSVERPDGSNFTLKIRSTKLEDSAMYFCASSVYGGATNEKLFFGSGTQLSVL.

The chain is built from TRBV11-3 and TRBJ2-6; 7 bases are a match to TRBD2. From germline, CDR1 is SGHNT and CDR2 YENEEA. V shed 0 bases and J 2 bases; nucleotides not matched to a gene: 4. The CDR3 runs to 17 residues. The CDR3 DNA follows: TGTGCCAGCAGCTTAGATCTGGGAGGGGCTGGGGCCAACGTCCTGACTTTC. Its translation is CASSLDLGGAGANVLTF.

The CDR3 bases are TGTGCCAGTAACGCACAGCTAGCCAAAAACATTCAGTACTTC. Residues: CASNAQLAKNIQYF. The V gene is TRBV19, the J gene TRBJ2-4, with D unresolved. Looked up from germline, CDR1 is LNHDA and CDR2 is SQIVND (reference sequence). V was clipped by 7 bases and J by 0 bases, with 10 bases between them. The CDR3 is made up of 14 amino acids.

The chain uses TRBV29-1 and TRBJ1-3, with TRBD1 matching 7 bases. CDR1 SQVTM and CDR2 ANQGSEA come from the germline V gene. After removal of 0 bases from V and 0 bases from J, the junction contained 5 bases not matched to a gene. The length of the CDR3 is 16 residues. In DNA, the CDR3 is TGCAGCGTTGAAGACCCGACAGGGTACTCTGGAAACACCATATATTTT. Protein sequence: CSVEDPTGYSGNTIYF.

The rearrangement links TRBV19 to TRBJ2-1; maybe TRBD1 (6 bases). The V and J ends lost 0 bases and 7 bases respectively, with 13 bases between them. The germline gives CDR1 LNHDA, CDR2 SQIVND (reference sequence). The CDR3 is 15 amino acids. CDR3 DNA: TGTGCCAGTAGTATAGATTTAGTCAGGGGAAATGAGCAGTTCTTC. Translation gives CASSIDLVRGNEQFF.

Only one count was recorded for this clone. The chain joins TRBV19 to TRBJ1-4; D perhaps matches TRBD1 (6 bases). The V end was cut by 3 bases, the J end by 3 bases, with 17 bases between. This CDR3 has 17 residues. CDR1 is LNHDA, CDR2 SQIVND, per germline (reference sequence). CDR3 region: CASSIAGASLANEKLFF. For the CDR3, the DNA is TGTGCCAGTAGTATCGCGGGGGCCAGCCTTGCTAATGAAAAACTGTTTTTT. The full variable domain, its missing parts supplied by reference TRBV19 and TRBJ1-4, is DGGITQSPKYLFRKEGQNVTLSCEQNLNHDAMYWYRQDPGQGLRLIYYSQIVNDFQKGDIAEGYSVSREKKESFPLTVTSAQKNPTAFYLCASSIAGASLANEKLFFGSGTQLSVL.

This clone was counted a few times. The V and J genes are TRBV9 and TRBJ2-3; maybe TRBD2 (6 bases). Trimming cost V 1 base and J 0 bases, with 9 bases left between them. In germline, CDR1 is SGDLS, CDR2 YYNGEE. CDR3 length: 15 amino acids. The CDR3 DNA reads TGTGCCAGCAGCGTACTCGGGACTAGCACAGATACGCAGTATTTT. It codes for CASSVLGTSTDTQYF.

Turning to this clone: This specimen includes other DNA sequences encoding the same CDR3. The chain couples TRBV11-3 to TRBJ1-1; no firm D call. V lost 2 bases to trimming and J lost 0 bases, with 4 bases between them. The CDR3 covers 13 residues. Germline-derived CDR1 and CDR2 are SGHNT and YENEEA. CDR3 DNA sequence: TGTGCCAGCAGCTTATCGGTGAACACTGAAGCTTTCTTT. Protein: CASSLSVNTEAFF. The variable domain in full, with the rest retrieved from reference TRBV11-3 and TRBJ1-1, is EAGVVQSPRYKIIEKKQPVAFWCNPISGHNTLYWYLQNLGQGPELLIRYENEEAVDDSQLPKDRFSAERLKGVDSTLKIQPAELGDSAVYLCASSLSVNTEAFFGQGTRLTVV.

The V call is TRBV4-1, the J call TRBJ1-2; D remains ambiguous. Germline V gene data show CDR1 as MGHRA and CDR2 as YSYEKL. Trimming left V 0 bases short and J 13 bases short, with 12 bases between. The length of the CDR3 is 12 residues. The CDR3 region has the DNA TGCGCCAGCAGCCAAGATCGGGAAAGTAGCACCTTC. Translated, it gives CASSQDRESSTF.